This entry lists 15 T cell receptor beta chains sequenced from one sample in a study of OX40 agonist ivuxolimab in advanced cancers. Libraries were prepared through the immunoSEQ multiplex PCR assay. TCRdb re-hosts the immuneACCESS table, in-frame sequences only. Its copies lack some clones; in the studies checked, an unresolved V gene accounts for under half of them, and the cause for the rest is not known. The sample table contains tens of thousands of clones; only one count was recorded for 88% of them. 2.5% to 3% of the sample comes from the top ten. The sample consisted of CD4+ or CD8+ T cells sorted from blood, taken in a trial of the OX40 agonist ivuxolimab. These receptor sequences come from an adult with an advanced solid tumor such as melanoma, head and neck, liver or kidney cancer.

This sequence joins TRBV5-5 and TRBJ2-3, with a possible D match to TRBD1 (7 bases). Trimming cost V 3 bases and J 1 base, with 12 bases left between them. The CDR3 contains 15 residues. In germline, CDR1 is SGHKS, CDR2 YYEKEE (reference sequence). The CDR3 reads CASSSGDSRTDTQYF. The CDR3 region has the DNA TGTGCCAGCAGCTCGGGGGACAGTCGCACAGATACGCAGTATTTT.

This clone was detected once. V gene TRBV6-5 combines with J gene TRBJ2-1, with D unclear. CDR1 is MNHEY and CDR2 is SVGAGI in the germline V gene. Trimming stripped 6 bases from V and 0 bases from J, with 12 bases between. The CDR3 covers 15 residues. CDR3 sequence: CASRSRPSSYNEQFF. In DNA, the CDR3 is TGTGCCAGCAGGAGTAGGCCCAGCTCCTACAATGAGCAGTTCTTC.

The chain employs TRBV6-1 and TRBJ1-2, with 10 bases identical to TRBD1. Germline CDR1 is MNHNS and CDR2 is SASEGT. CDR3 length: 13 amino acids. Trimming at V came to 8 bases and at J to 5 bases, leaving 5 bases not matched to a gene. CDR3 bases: TGTGCCAGCGGCCGACAGGGGGCTTATGGCTACACCTTC. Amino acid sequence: CASGRQGAYGYTF.

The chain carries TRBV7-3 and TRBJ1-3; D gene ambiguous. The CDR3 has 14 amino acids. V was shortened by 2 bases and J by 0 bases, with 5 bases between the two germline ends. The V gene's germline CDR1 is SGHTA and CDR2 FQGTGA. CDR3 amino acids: CASSLDTSGNTIYF. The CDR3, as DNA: TGTGCCAGCAGCTTAGACACCTCTGGAAACACCATATATTTT.

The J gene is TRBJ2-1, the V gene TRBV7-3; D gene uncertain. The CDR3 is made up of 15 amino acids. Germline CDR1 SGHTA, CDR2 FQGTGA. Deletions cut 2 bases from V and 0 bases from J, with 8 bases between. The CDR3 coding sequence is TGTGCCAGCAGCTTATCCCCGAGCTCCTACAATGAGCAGTTCTTC. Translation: CASSLSPSSYNEQFF.

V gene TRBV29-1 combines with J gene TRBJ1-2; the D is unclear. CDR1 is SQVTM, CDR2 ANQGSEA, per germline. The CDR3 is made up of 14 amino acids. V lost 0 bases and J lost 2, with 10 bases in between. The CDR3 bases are TGCAGCGTTGAAGACGAGGGAGGGAACTATGGCTACACCTTC. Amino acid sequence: CSVEDEGGNYGYTF.

Here the CDR3 reads CASSNQGRRDGELFF. As DNA, the CDR3 is TGTGCCAGTAGTAATCAGGGTAGACGGGACGGGGAGCTGTTTTTT. This sequence joins TRBV19 and TRBJ2-2; D tentatively fits TRBD1 or TRBD2 (5 bases each). CDR3 length: 15 residues. Trimming stripped 4 bases from V and 7 bases from J, with 16 bases between. Germline V gene lookup returns CDR1 LNHDA and CDR2 SQIVND (reference sequence).

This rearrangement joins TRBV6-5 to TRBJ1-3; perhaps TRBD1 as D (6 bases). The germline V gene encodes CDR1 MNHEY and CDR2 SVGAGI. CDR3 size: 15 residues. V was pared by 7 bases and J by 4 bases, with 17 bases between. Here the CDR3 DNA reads TGTGCCAGCACCGAGCCGGGGGGCTCCGGAAACACCATATATTTT. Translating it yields CASTEPGGSGNTIYF.

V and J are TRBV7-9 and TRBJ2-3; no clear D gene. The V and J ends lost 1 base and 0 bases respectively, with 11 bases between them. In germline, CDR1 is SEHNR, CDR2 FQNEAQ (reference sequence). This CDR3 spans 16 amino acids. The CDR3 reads CASSLVPVGSTDTQYF. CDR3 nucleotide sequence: TGTGCCAGCAGCTTAGTACCAGTCGGGAGCACAGATACGCAGTATTTT.

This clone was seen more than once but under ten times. The CDR3 DNA is TGTGCCAGCAGCTCCGGGGGACTGGGCTATTTAGCCAAAAACATTCAGTACTTC. Translated, it gives CASSSGGLGYLAKNIQYF. The chain uses TRBV11-3 and TRBJ2-4; D perhaps matches TRBD2 (6 bases). Germline V lookup: CDR1 SGHNT, CDR2 YENEEA. V dropped 4 bases and J dropped 0 bases, with 19 bases sitting between them. The CDR3 extends over 18 amino acids.

DNA for the CDR3: TGTGCCAGCAGCCAAGACAGGGTTCCCCGGGGCTATGGCTACACCTTC. Translated: CASSQDRVPRGYGYTF. The V call is TRBV7-8, the J call TRBJ1-2; 7 bases match TRBD1. CDR3 length equals 16 residues. CDR1 is SGHVS and CDR2 is FQNEAQ in the germline V gene. V gave up 5 bases and J gave up 4 bases; unmatched junction bases: 13.

The CDR3 nucleotides are TGTGCCAGCAGCTTGGACGTTGGTATCCTCCACTTT. Residues: CASSLDVGILHF. V is TRBV5-4 and J is TRBJ1-6; D remains ambiguous. With 0 bases removed from V and 15 bases from J, the gap between germline ends came to 10 bases. The length of the CDR3 is 12 residues. In germline, CDR1 is SGHNT, CDR2 YYREEE (reference sequence). The full variable domain, rest sourced from reference TRBV5-4 and TRBJ1-6, is ETGVTQSPTHLIKTRGQQVTLRCSSQSGHNTVSWYQQALGQGPQFIFQYYREEENGRGNFPPRFSGLQFPNYSSELNVNALELDDSALYLCASSLDVGILHFGNGTRLTVT.

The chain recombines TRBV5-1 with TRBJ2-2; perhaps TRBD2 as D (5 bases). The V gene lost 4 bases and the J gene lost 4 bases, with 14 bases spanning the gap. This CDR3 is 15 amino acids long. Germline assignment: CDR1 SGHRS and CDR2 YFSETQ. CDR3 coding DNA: TGCGCCAGCAGCCCGGCGGCAGAGGGCACCGGGGAGCTGTTTTTT. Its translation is CASSPAAEGTGELFF.

The CDR3 bases are TGCGCCAGCAGCCAAGAAGGGAGCGGGCAGACAGATACGCAGTATTTT. Translated: CASSQEGSGQTDTQYF. V and J are TRBV4-1 and TRBJ2-3; weak D call: TRBD2 (6 bases). Germline loops: CDR1 MGHRA, CDR2 YSYEKL. V gave up 0 bases and J gave up 3 bases, with 13 bases separating them. There are 16 residues in the CDR3.

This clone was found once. Here the CDR3 reads CASSSNVPRPFEQFF. The CDR3 DNA is TGTGCCAGCAGTTCCAACGTGCCCCGGCCGTTTGAGCAGTTCTTC. The rearrangement links TRBV28 to TRBJ2-1; D is uncertain. The V end lost 4 bases, the J end lost 9 bases, and 19 bases lay between the germline ends. The CDR3 has 15 residues. CDR1 and CDR2 from the germline V gene are MDHEN and SYDVKM.